Sequencing of this T cell receptor beta chain was carried out in a study of T cell responses to AZD1222 COVID-19 vaccine. Study in general: Analyses pooled second doses at about 4 or about 12 weeks. Whole-study findings and limits: Clonal diversity was possibly underestimated, and white British individuals and females predominated among donors. Nearly half of the spike-specific TCRs reportedly recognize variant regions that carry no mutations. Baseline seropositivity characterized only six AZD1222 recipients.

Profiled with immunoSEQ multiplex PCR; TCRdb holds only in-frame clones, not every one. The sample carries about 140,000 clones, around 88% recorded once. As regards this clone: What it recognizes is unknown.

The CDR3 totals 17 residues. The germline V gene has CDR1 SGHTA and CDR2 FQGNSA. Trimming at V came to 4 bases and at J to 0 bases, leaving 3 bases not matched to a gene. The source material was peripheral blood, sampled on day 0 of AZD1222 vaccination. The TCR sequence derives from an adult in good health. The chain recombines TRBV7-2 with TRBJ2-2, with 12 nucleotides matching TRBD2. CDR3 region: CASSSGLAGTNTGELFF. The CDR3 nucleotides are TGTGCCAGCAGCTCAGGACTAGCGGGGACGAACACCGGGGAGCTGTTTTTT.